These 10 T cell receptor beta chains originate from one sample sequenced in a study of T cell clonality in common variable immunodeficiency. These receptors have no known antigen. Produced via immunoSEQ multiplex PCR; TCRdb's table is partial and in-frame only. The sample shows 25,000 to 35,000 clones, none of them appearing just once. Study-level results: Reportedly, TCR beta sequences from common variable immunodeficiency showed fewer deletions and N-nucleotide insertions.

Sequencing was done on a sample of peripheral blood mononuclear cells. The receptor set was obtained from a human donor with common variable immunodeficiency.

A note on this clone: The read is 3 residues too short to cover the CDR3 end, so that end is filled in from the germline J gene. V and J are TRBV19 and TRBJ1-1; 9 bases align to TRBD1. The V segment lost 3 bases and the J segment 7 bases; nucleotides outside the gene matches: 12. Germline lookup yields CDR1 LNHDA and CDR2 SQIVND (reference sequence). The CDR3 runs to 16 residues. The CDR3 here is CASSILPQGAAGEAFF. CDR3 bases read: TGTGCCAGTAGTATTCTACCACAGGGGGCAGCGGGTGAA.

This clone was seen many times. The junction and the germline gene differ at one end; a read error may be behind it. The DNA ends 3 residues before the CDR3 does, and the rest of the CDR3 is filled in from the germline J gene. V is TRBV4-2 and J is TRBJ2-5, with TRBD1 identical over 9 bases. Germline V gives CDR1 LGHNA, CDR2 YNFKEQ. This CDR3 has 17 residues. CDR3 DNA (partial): TGCGCCAGCAGCCAAGAATTAGGGGACAGGGTGTCAGAGACC. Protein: CASSQELGDRVSET. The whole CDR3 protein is CASSQELGDRVSETQYF.

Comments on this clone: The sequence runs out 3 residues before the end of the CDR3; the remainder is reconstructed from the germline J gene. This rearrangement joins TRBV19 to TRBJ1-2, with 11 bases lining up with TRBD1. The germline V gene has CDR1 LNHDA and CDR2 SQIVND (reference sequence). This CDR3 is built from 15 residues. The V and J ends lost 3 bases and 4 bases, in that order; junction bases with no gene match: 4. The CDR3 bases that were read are TGTGCCAGTAGTATGTATGGGACAGGGGGCTATGGC. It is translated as CASSMYGTGGYG. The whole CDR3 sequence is CASSMYGTGGYGYTF.

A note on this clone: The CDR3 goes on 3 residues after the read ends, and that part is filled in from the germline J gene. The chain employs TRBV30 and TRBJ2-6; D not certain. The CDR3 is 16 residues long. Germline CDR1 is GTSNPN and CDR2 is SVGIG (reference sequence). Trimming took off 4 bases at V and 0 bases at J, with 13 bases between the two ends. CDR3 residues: CAWNSWASSGANVLTF. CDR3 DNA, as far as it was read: TGTGCCTGGAACAGCTGGGCGAGCTCTGGGGCCAACGTC.

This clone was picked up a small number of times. Here the CDR3 reads CASSEGTGKNIQYF. The CDR3 bases that were read are TGTGCCAGCAGTGAGGGGACAGGGAAAAACATT. This sequence joins TRBV6-1 and TRBJ2-4; TRBD1 agrees at 9 bases. The read halts 3 residues ahead of the CDR3 end, with the missing end drawn from the germline J gene. Germline V gives CDR1 MNHNS, CDR2 SASEGT. This CDR3 spans 14 amino acids. The V and J ends lost 3 bases and 4 bases, in that order; junction bases with no gene match: 1.

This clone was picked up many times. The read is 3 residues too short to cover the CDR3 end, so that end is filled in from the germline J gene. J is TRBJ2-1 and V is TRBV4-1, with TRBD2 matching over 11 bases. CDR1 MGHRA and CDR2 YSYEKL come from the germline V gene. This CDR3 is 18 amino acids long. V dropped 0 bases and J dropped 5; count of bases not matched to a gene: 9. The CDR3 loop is CASSQDRDLAGGDNEQFF. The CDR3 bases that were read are TGCGCCAGCAGCCAAGATCGGGATCTAGCGGGGGGCGACAATGAG.

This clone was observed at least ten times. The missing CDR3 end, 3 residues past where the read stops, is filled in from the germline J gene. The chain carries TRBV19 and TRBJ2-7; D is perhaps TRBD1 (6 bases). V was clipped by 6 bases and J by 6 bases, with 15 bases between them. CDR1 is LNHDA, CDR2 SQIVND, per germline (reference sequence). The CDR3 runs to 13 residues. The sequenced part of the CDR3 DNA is TGTGCCAGTAGCCAAAACACAGGGAGCGAG. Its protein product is CASSQNTGSE. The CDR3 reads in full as CASSQNTGSEQYF. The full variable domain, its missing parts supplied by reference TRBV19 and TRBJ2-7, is DGGITQSPKYLFRKEGQNVTLSCEQNLNHDAMYWYRQDPGQGLRLIYYSQIVNDFQKGDIAEGYSVSREKKESFPLTVTSAQKNPTAFYLCASSQNTGSEQYFGPGTRLTVT.

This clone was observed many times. The CDR3 region is CSARIGGLGSPLHF. The DNA read from the CDR3 is TGCAGTGCTAGAATCGGGGGTTTGGGTTCACCC. The V and J genes are TRBV20-1 and TRBJ1-6; D possibly corresponds to TRBD1 (5 bases). Coverage ceases 3 residues before the CDR3 finishes, and the germline J gene fills in the end. Trimming left V 2 bases short and J 9 bases short, with 14 bases between. The germline V gene encodes CDR1 DFQATT and CDR2 SNEGSKA (reference sequence). CDR3 size: 14 residues.

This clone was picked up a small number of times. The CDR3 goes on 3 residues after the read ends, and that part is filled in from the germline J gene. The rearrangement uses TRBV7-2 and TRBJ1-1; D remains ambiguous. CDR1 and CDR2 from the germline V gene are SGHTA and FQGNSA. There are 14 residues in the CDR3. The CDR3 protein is CASSSSTPFGDAFF. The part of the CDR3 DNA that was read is TGTGCCAGCAGCTCCTCCACTCCTTTCGGTGAT.

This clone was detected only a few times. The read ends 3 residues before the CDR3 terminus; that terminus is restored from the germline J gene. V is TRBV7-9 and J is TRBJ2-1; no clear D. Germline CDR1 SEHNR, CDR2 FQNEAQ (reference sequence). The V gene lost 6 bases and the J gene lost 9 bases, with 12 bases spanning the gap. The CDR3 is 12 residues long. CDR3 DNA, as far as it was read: TGTGCCAGCAGGAAAGACACCCCTGAG. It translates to CASRKDTPE. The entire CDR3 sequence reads CASRKDTPEQFF. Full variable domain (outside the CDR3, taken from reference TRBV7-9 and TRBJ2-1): DTGVSQNPRHKITKRGQNVTFRCDPISEHNRLYWYRQTLGQGPEFLTYFQNEAQLEKSRLLSDRFSAERPKGSFSTLEIQRTEQGDSAMYLCASRKDTPEQFFGPGTRLTVL.